The entry below gives a single T cell receptor (beta chain) sequence along with its context. This record comes from a study of blood T cell repertoires in COVID-19. The CDR3 consists of 17 residues. V gave up 4 bases and J gave up 0 bases; unmatched junction bases: 9. Germline CDR1 and CDR2: SGHRS and YFSETQ. Per the original methods: Using reference gene primer amplification, nucleated cell counts were estimated. Assay used: immunoSEQ multiplex PCR; TCRdb lists only in-frame clones, some missing. V, J and clone size were drawn from that table, and D and trimming were deduced from the DNA. In the table there are 170,000 or so clones, 87% of which are singletons.

Material for sequencing was peripheral blood. The V call is TRBV5-1, the J call TRBJ2-5, with TRBD2 identical over 10 bases. This receptor was identified in a woman younger than 35 who had recovered from COVID-19. The CDR3 DNA is TGCGCCAGCAGCGCCCGGACTAGCGGACGGTACCAAGAGACCCAGTACTTC. Translated: CASSARTSGRYQETQYF.